The clone carrying this T cell receptor beta chain was counted many times. What it binds is not known. The data were obtained in a study of read filtering for tumor transcriptome and immune sequencing. Germline-derived CDR1 and CDR2 are DFQATT and SNEGSKA (reference sequence). V shed 4 bases and J 8 bases; nucleotides not matched to a gene: 7. This CDR3 contains 14 residues. Points from the study as a whole: IR-seq captured clonotypes deeper and more reliably than RNA-seq. The sorted CD138-negative fraction was a mixed bone marrow immune population, not purified T cells.

This library used approximately 0.4 ug RNA and molecular barcoded adaptors spanning alpha/delta and beta/gamma chains. TCRdb re-called the reads through MiXCR, storing one row per CDR3 protein. The sample contains 50,000 or so distinct CDR3 sequences, 15% to 20% of which appear only once. The material sequenced was a population of CD138-negative cells sorted from bone marrow. This chain joins TRBV20-1 and TRBJ2-3; 12 nucleotides match TRBD2. The sequence derives from a donor at least 40 years old with multiple myeloma. CDR3 coding DNA: TGCAGTGCTAAGACTAGCGGGAGCGGGGGTACGCAGTATTTT. This gives the protein CSAKTSGSGGTQYF.